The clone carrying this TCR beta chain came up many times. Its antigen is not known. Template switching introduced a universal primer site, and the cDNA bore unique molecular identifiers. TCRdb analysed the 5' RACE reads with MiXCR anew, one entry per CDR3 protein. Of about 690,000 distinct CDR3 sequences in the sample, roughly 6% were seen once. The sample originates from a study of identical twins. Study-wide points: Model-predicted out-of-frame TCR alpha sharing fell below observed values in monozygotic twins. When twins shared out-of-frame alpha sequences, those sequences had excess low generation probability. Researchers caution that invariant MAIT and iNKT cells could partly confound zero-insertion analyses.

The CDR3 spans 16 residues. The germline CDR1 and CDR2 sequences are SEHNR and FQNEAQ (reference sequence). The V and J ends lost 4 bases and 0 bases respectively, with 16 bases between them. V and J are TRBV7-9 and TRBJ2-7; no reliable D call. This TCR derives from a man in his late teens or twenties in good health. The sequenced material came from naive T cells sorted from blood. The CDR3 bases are TGTGCCAGCAGCTCATTGATAAGTGGCAGCTCCTACGAGCAGTACTTC. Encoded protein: CASSSLISGSSYEQYF. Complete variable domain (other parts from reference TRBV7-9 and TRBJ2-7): DTGVSQNPRHKITKRGQNVTFRCDPISEHNRLYWYRQTLGQGPEFLTYFQNEAQLEKSRLLSDRFSAERPKGSFSTLEIQRTEQGDSAMYLCASSSLISGSSYEQYFGPGTRLTVT.